This entry is about one T cell receptor (beta chain). Its antigen is as yet unknown. This entry is derived from a study of identical twins. General observations from the study: Cord blood's abundant beta clonotypes had fewer insertions, unlike memory repertoires. Weaker excess twin sharing was observed in beta out-of-frame sequences. Compared with unrelated sharing, twin-shared out-of-frame alpha sequences had more low-probability sequences. Zero-insertion analyses were open to partial confounding by invariant MAIT and iNKT cells.

The CDR3 length is 14 residues. V lost 10 bases and J lost 0; bases outside the gene matches: 3. Germline V gene lookup returns CDR1 KGHDR and CDR2 SFDVKD. TCRdb independently ran MiXCR on the 5' RACE reads; one entry per CDR3 protein. The table lists more than 350,000 distinct CDR3 sequences, approximately 8.8% of them singletons, with more than 8% in the top ten. This chain uses TRBV24-1 with TRBJ2-2, with 8 bases aligning to TRBD1. The clonotype comes from a woman aged 50 to 60 in good health. The sequenced material came from naive T cells sorted from blood. The DNA for the CDR3 is TGTGCCACTGACAGGGGACCGAACACCGGGGAGCTGTTTTTT. Amino acid sequence: CATDRGPNTGELFF.